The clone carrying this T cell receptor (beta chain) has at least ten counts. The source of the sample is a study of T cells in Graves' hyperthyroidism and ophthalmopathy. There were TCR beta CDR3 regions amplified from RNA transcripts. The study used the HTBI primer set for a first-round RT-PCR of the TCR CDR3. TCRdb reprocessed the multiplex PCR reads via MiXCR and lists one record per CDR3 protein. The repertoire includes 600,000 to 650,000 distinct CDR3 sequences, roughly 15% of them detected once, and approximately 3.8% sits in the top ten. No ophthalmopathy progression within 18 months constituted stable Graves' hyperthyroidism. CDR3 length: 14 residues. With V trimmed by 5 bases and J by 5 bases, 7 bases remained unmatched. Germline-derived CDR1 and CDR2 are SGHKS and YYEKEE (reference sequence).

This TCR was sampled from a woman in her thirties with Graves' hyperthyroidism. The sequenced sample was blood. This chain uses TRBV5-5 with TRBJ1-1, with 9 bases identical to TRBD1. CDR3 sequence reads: CASRAQGALTEAFF. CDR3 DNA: TGTGCCAGCAGAGCACAGGGGGCGTTGACTGAAGCTTTCTTT.